The 30 T cell receptor beta chains listed next were all sequenced from one sample in a study of read filtering for tumor transcriptome and immune sequencing. From 300 to 450 ng of RNA, a library with molecular barcoded alpha/delta and beta/gamma adaptors was made. TCRdb used MiXCR to reprocess the reads, holding one entry per CDR3 protein. The profile shows around 20,000 distinct CDR3 sequences, 22% of them singletons. Sequencing was done on a sample of a population of CD138-negative cells sorted from bone marrow. These receptors all stem from a donor older than 35 with multiple myeloma.

At least ten counts were recorded for this clonotype. The gene calls are TRBV7-9 and TRBJ2-3; D is undetermined. In germline, CDR1 is SEHNR, CDR2 FQNEAQ (reference sequence). CDR3 length equals 13 residues. V was trimmed by 1 base and J by 7 bases, leaving 9 bases between them. Written as DNA, the CDR3 is TGTGCCAGCAGCTTAGGGCCCCGCAATACGCAGTATTTT. It encodes CASSLGPRNTQYF.

This clonotype has more than one count but fewer than ten. The V and J genes are TRBV12-3 or TRBV12-4 and TRBJ2-3; 7 bases fit TRBD1. The V segment lost 6 bases and the J segment 4 bases; nucleotides outside the gene matches: 7. The CDR3 totals 14 residues. The CDR3 sequence: CASSFGQVADTQYF. In nucleotides, the CDR3 is TGTGCCAGCAGCTTCGGACAGGTTGCAGATACGCAGTATTTT.

This clonotype was recorded many times. This chain connects TRBV27 to TRBJ2-5, with D possibly matching TRBD2 (6 bases). CDR3 length: 15 residues. The V gene lost 3 bases and the J gene lost 3 bases, with 14 bases spanning the gap. From germline, CDR1 is MNHEY and CDR2 SMNVEV (reference sequence). CDR3 protein: CASSFGIGGKETQYF. In DNA, the CDR3 is TGTGCCAGCAGTTTCGGCATCGGCGGGAAAGAGACCCAGTACTTC.

The sample holds many counts of this clonotype. J is TRBJ1-1 and V is TRBV5-1; no clear D gene. The ends were cut back, 4 bases at V and 0 bases at J, with 10 bases in the middle. The V gene's germline CDR1 is SGHRS and CDR2 YFSETQ. This CDR3 spans 14 amino acids. DNA of the CDR3: TGCGCCAGCAGCCGGGAGACTGTGAACACTGAAGCTTTCTTT. Its translation is CASSRETVNTEAFF.

This clonotype has more than one count but fewer than ten. This chain joins TRBV10-3 and TRBJ2-3; 11 bases are shared with TRBD2. Trimming at V came to 2 bases and at J to 5 bases, leaving 3 bases not matched to a gene. The V gene's germline CDR1 is ENHRY and CDR2 SYGVKD. The CDR3 is 15 residues long. This CDR3 is CAISETSGREDTQYF. Written as DNA, the CDR3 is TGTGCCATCAGTGAGACTAGCGGGAGAGAAGATACGCAGTATTTT.

This clonotype was counted ten times or more. The chain joins TRBV25-1 to TRBJ1-1; D is ambiguous. The CDR3 runs to 15 residues. The V gene lost 2 bases and the J gene lost 3 bases, with 13 bases spanning the gap. Germline V gene data show CDR1 as MGHDK and CDR2 as SYGVNS. This CDR3 reads CASSERSGPDTEAFF. The CDR3 nucleotides read TGTGCCAGCAGTGAAAGGTCAGGTCCGGACACTGAAGCTTTCTTT. The variable domain in full, completed from reference TRBV25-1 and TRBJ1-1, reads EADIYQTPRYLVIGTGKKITLECSQTMGHDKMYWYQQDPGMELHLIHYSYGVNSTEKGDLSSESTVSRIRTEHFPLTLESARPSHTSQYLCASSERSGPDTEAFFGQGTRLTVV.

This clonotype was observed many times. The genes are TRBV29-1 and TRBJ1-1; the D is unclear. CDR3 length: 13 residues. V was pared by 4 bases and J by 4 bases, with 13 bases between. Germline CDR1 is SQVTM and CDR2 is ANQGSEA. CDR3 region: CSVVAGGATEAFF. In nucleotides, the CDR3 is TGCAGCGTTGTGGCAGGAGGAGCCACTGAAGCTTTCTTT.

About this clonotype: One base away lies a much larger clone, so this may be a sequencing read error. The chain combines TRBV5-1 with TRBJ2-3; 7 nucleotides line up with TRBD2. The CDR3 runs 14 residues. Trimming cost V 2 bases and J 7 bases; bases outside gene matches: 7. Per germline, CDR1 SGHRS and CDR2 YFSETQ. The CDR3 bases are TGCGCCAGCAGCTTTCGGGCTAGCGGCTATACGCAGTATTTT. Encoded protein: CASSFRASGYTQYF.

A note on this clonotype: A much larger clone lies a single base off, so this may be a read error. This chain links TRBV28 with TRBJ1-4; TRBD1 aligns across 8 bases. The CDR3 runs 16 residues. Germline V gives CDR1 MDHEN, CDR2 SYDVKM. The V segment lost 8 bases and the J segment 11 bases; nucleotides outside the gene matches: 19. CDR3 DNA sequence: TGTGCCAGCGGTTCTCGACAGGGGATTATTTTGAGGAAACTGTTTTTT. Residues: CASGSRQGIILRKLFF.

This clonotype came up many times. The rearrangement links TRBV29-1 to TRBJ1-5; 8 bases agree with TRBD1. Germline CDR1 SQVTM, CDR2 ANQGSEA. The CDR3 is 12 amino acids. Unmatched junction bases numbered 8, after V lost 7 bases and J lost 9 bases. The chain's CDR3 is CSAKTGDGPQHF. The CDR3 bases are TGCAGCGCTAAGACAGGGGATGGGCCCCAGCATTTT. Drawing the rest from reference TRBV29-1 and TRBJ1-5, the complete variable domain is SAVISQKPSRDICQRGTSLTIQCQVDSQVTMMFWYRQQPGQSLTLIATANQGSEATYESGFVIDKFPISRPNLTFSTLTVSNMSPEDSSIYLCSAKTGDGPQHFGDGTRLSIL.

This clonotype was seen ten or more times. The rearrangement uses TRBV9 and TRBJ2-1, with D possibly TRBD2 on 5 matching bases. V was pared by 0 bases and J by 8 bases, with 9 bases between. Germline V gene data show CDR1 as SGDLS and CDR2 as YYNGEE. This CDR3 has 13 amino acids. CDR3 in amino acids: CASSVVASHEQFF. CDR3 DNA: TGTGCCAGCAGCGTAGTGGCTAGCCATGAGCAGTTCTTC. Based on the CDR3 plus reference TRBV9 and TRBJ2-1, the full variable domain is DSGVTQTPKHLITATGQRVTLRCSPRSGDLSVYWYQQSLDQGLQFLIQYYNGEERAKGNILERFSAQQFPDLHSELNLSSLELGDSALYFCASSVVASHEQFFGPGTRLTVL.

Note on this clonotype: Possible read error: a much larger clone is one base away. V gene TRBV29-1 combines with J gene TRBJ1-1, with 7 positions matching TRBD1. This CDR3 has 14 residues. Germline CDR1 and CDR2: SQVTM and ANQGSEA. CDR3 coding DNA: TGCGGCGTTGCTGGGGCGACAGGGAAGACTGAAGCTTTCTTT. It encodes CGVAGATGKTEAFF.

The chain is built from TRBV19 and TRBJ1-5, with TRBD1 matching over 8 bases. Unmatched junction bases numbered 6, after V lost 5 bases and J lost 0 bases. From germline, CDR1 is LNHDA and CDR2 SQIVND (reference sequence). This CDR3 is built from 16 residues. The CDR3 DNA is TGTGCCAGTAGTCCAGGGACAGGCAATAGCAATCAGCCCCAGCATTTT. It encodes CASSPGTGNSNQPQHF.

This clonotype was detected ten times or more. The chain has TRBV14 and TRBJ2-1; possibly TRBD1 or TRBD2 for D (5 bases each). With 1 base removed from V and 6 bases from J, the gap between germline ends came to 19 bases. Germline CDR1 reads SGHDN; CDR2 reads FVKESK. This CDR3 comprises 17 residues. CDR3 in amino acids: CASSQGLGTLVLNEQFF. The CDR3 nucleotides are TGTGCCAGCAGCCAAGGCCTTGGGACGTTGGTTCTCAATGAGCAGTTCTTC.

This clonotype was counted between two and nine times. A junction end diverges from the germline sequence, so it may reflect a read error. The V gene is TRBV28, the J gene TRBJ2-1; D is possibly TRBD1 (6 bases). The CDR3 spans 15 residues. Looked up from germline, CDR1 is MDHEN and CDR2 is SYDVKM. CDR3 sequence: CASSFTGRGYSEQFF. The CDR3 region has the DNA TGTGCCAGCAGTTTCACAGGGAGAGGGTACAGTGAGCAGTTCTTC. The entire variable domain, with the rest obtained from reference TRBV28 and TRBJ2-1, is as follows: DVKVTQSSRYLVKRTGEKVFLECVQDMDHENMFWYRQDPGLGLRLIYFSYDVKMKEKGDIPEGYSVSREKKERFSLILESASTNQTSMYLCASSFTGRGYSEQFFGPGTRLTVL.

This clonotype was found many times. This chain links TRBV7-9 with TRBJ2-7, with TRBD2 matching over 8 bases. V shed 5 bases and J 7 bases; nucleotides not matched to a gene: 13. CDR1 and CDR2 from the germline V gene are SEHNR and FQNEAQ (reference sequence). The CDR3 is 15 amino acids. CDR3 in DNA: TGTGCCAGCAGCCCCGACAGCGGGAGTCTGAGAGAGCAGTACTTC. Amino acid sequence: CASSPDSGSLREQYF.

This clonotype appeared many times. V usage is TRBV5-1 and J usage is TRBJ2-1; D remains unclear. The CDR3 has 12 residues. V was pared by 3 bases and J by 9 bases, with 10 bases between. Looked up from germline, CDR1 is SGHRS and CDR2 is YFSETQ. The CDR3 DNA reads as TGCGCCAGCAGCTCGTCCTTGAGTGAGCAGTTCTTC. Encoded protein: CASSSSLSEQFF. Based on the CDR3 plus reference TRBV5-1 and TRBJ2-1, the full variable domain is KAGVTQTPRYLIKTRGQQVTLSCSPISGHRSVSWYQQTPGQGLQFLFEYFSETQRNKGNFPGRFSGRQFSNSRSEMNVSTLELGDSALYLCASSSSLSEQFFGPGTRLTVL.

This clonotype was seen only a few times. The chain joins TRBV5-8 to TRBJ2-3; D remains ambiguous. V lost 4 bases, J lost 2 bases, and 8 bases lay in between. The CDR3 runs 13 residues. The V gene's germline CDR1 is SGHTS and CDR2 YDEGEE. The CDR3, as DNA: TGTGCCAGCAGCACCACCAACACAGATACGCAGTATTTT. It encodes CASSTTNTDTQYF.

This chain joins TRBV20-1 and TRBJ1-6, with D unresolved. The CDR3 runs 12 residues. Germline V CDR1 and CDR2: DFQATT, SNEGSKA (reference sequence). The V end was cut by 1 base, the J end by 8 bases, with 6 bases between. The CDR3 here is CSARAADSPLHF. CDR3 in DNA: TGCAGTGCTAGAGCGGCGGATTCACCCCTCCACTTT.

This chain joins TRBV5-4 and TRBJ2-7, with no clear D. The CDR3 covers 14 residues. Trimming pared 0 bases from V and 0 bases from J, leaving 7 bases between. Germline V gene lookup returns CDR1 SGHNT and CDR2 YYREEE (reference sequence). The CDR3 reads CASSLEASSYEQYF. The DNA of the CDR3 is TGTGCCAGCAGCTTGGAGGCTAGCTCCTACGAGCAGTACTTC.

This clonotype was detected ten times or more. The V and J genes are TRBV9 and TRBJ2-2, with TRBD1 as a possible D gene (5 bases). The CDR3 extends over 15 amino acids. Germline CDR1 SGDLS, CDR2 YYNGEE. V gave up 3 bases and J gave up 1 base, with 10 bases separating them. In DNA form, the CDR3 reads TGTGCCAGCAGCGATGACAGATTGAACACCGGGGAGCTGTTTTTT. As protein: CASSDDRLNTGELFF.

This clonotype was seen at least ten times. The chain recombines TRBV20-1 with TRBJ2-7; D uncertain. Trimming took off 0 bases at V and 3 bases at J, with 6 bases between the two ends. The CDR3 contains 12 residues. Germline CDR1 and CDR2: DFQATT and SNEGSKA (reference sequence). The CDR3 protein is CSARDHIYEQYF. The CDR3 coding sequence is TGCAGTGCTAGAGACCATATCTACGAGCAGTACTTC.

Notes on this clonotype: A much more abundant neighbour one base away suggests this may be a read error. The rearrangement uses TRBV2 and TRBJ2-2; 9 bases are shared with TRBD1. The V and J ends lost 10 bases and 4 bases, in that order; junction bases with no gene match: 10. Germline V CDR1 and CDR2: SNHLY, FYNNEI. The CDR3 is made up of 15 amino acids. The CDR3, as DNA: TGTGCCACCGCCATGAGGACAGGGGTCACCGGGGAGCTGTTTTTT. Translating gives CATAMRTGVTGELFF.

This clonotype was picked up many times. V usage is TRBV29-1 and J usage is TRBJ2-7; possibly TRBD2 for D (6 bases). The germline gives CDR1 SQVTM, CDR2 ANQGSEA. V lost 6 bases, J lost 6 bases, and 18 bases lay in between. CDR3 length: 13 amino acids. CDR3 protein: CSVSTKGGTEQYF. Written as DNA, the CDR3 is TGCAGCGTCTCCACGAAGGGCGGGACCGAGCAGTACTTC.

This clonotype has a handful of counts. The chain couples TRBV3-1 to TRBJ2-3, with TRBD2 matching 10 bases. Per the germline V gene, CDR1 is LGHDT and CDR2 is YNNKEL (reference sequence). This CDR3 is built from 18 residues. The V segment lost 0 bases and the J segment 2 bases; nucleotides outside the gene matches: 8. DNA of the CDR3: TGTGCCAGCAGCCAAGATACAGGACTAGCGGCTACCACAGATACGCAGTATTTT. It is translated as CASSQDTGLAATTDTQYF.

This clonotype showed up just a few times. Only one base separates this from a far larger clonotype, so it likely reflects a read error. The chain recombines TRBV5-8 with TRBJ2-1; a possible D gene is TRBD1 (5 bases). The CDR3 is 18 residues long. The germline CDR1 and CDR2 sequences are SGHTS and YDEGEE. The germline V and J ends were trimmed by 2 bases and 0 bases, with 18 bases remaining between them. The CDR3 spells CASSFRSQEYLSYNEQFF. In DNA, the CDR3 is TGTGCCAGCAGCTTTCGTTCACAGGAATATCTCTCCTACAATGAGCAGTTCTTC. The variable domain in full, with the rest retrieved from reference TRBV5-8 and TRBJ2-1, is EAGVTQSPTHLIKTRGQQATLRCSPISGHTSVYWYQQALGLGLQFLLWYDEGEERNRGNFPPRFSGRQFPNYSSELNVNALELEDSALYLCASSFRSQEYLSYNEQFFGPGTRLTVL.

As regards this clonotype: This clone may be a read error of a much larger clone one base away. The chain recombines TRBV20-1 with TRBJ2-7; 9 positions match TRBD2. V dropped 5 bases and J dropped 1; count of bases not matched to a gene: 9. Germline CDR1 DFQATT, CDR2 SNEGSKA (reference sequence). The CDR3 consists of 15 residues. The CDR3 protein is CSAEMASGTSYEQYF. The CDR3 coding sequence is TGCAGTGCTGAAATGGCTAGCGGGACGTCCTACGAGCAGTACTTC.

Many counts were recorded for this clonotype. The rearrangement uses TRBV4-3 and TRBJ1-1; D is unresolved. From germline, CDR1 is LGHNA and CDR2 YSLEER. The CDR3 runs to 13 residues. Deletions cut 4 bases from V and 6 bases from J, with 12 bases between. CDR3 coding DNA: TGCGCCAGCAGCCCCGTGGGCCCCCCTGAAGCTTTCTTT. This sequence encodes CASSPVGPPEAFF.

The rearrangement links TRBV7-9 to TRBJ2-1; D unresolved. The V gene's germline CDR1 is SEHNR and CDR2 FQNEAQ (reference sequence). This CDR3 is 14 amino acids long. The germline V and J ends were trimmed by 2 bases and 5 bases, with 10 bases remaining between them. As DNA, the CDR3 is TGTGCCAGCAGCTTAATGGGGTTGGACAATGAGCAGTTCTTC. As protein: CASSLMGLDNEQFF.

The CDR3 bases are TGCGCCAGCAGTGAGTCGGGTGCGGACGAGCAGTACTTC. This encodes CASSESGADEQYF. The chain links TRBV10-2 to TRBJ2-7; no clear D gene. CDR3 length: 13 residues. Between the trimmed V and J ends, which lost 0 bases and 5 bases, there was a span of 8 bases. Germline values: CDR1 WSHSY, CDR2 SAAADI.